A selection of T cell receptor beta chains follows, all from one sample in a study of identical twins' blood T cells. TCRdb called the 5' RACE reads again in MiXCR, with one record for every CDR3 protein. The data hold hundreds of thousands of distinct CDR3 sequences, with roughly 30% observed a single time. The source material was PBMCs. These receptors originate from a woman aged 18-49 years in good health. CDR3s include the opening cysteine and the closing phenylalanine or tryptophan. The order of the fields is J gene, clone size, D gene, CDR3 length, V gene, CDR3 protein, CDR3 DNA. D genes are given only for firm matches. Clone sizes are given selectively: once, few, many, or a class where the clone is expanded.

TRBJ2-5 NA TRBD2 15 TRBV10-3 CAISESSGNQESQYF TGTGCCATCAGTGAGTCGAGCGGGAACCAAGAGTCCCAGTACTTC
TRBJ1-3 NA NA 15 TRBV7-6 CASSLVSDLGNTIYF TGTGCCAGCAGCTTAGTGTCAGATCTCGGAAACACCATATATTTT
TRBJ2-5 NA TRBD2 13 TRBV20-1 CSAPGSGVNTQYF TGCAGTGCACCCGGGAGCGGGGTAAATACCCAGTACTTC
TRBJ1-1 NA TRBD1 17 TRBV11-2 CASSPDRGRLMNTEAFF TGTGCCAGCAGCCCGGACAGGGGGCGACTCATGAACACTGAAGCTTTCTTT
TRBJ1-2 NA TRBD1 15 TRBV19 CASSITGGLYYGYTF TGTGCCAGTAGTATTACAGGGGGATTATACTATGGCTACACCTTC
TRBJ1-5 NA NA 13 TRBV12-3/TRBV12-4 CASRDIGEQPQHF TGTGCCAGCAGGGACATAGGGGAGCAGCCCCAGCATTTT
TRBJ1-5 once NA 11 TRBV24-1 CATGRGQPQHF TGTGCCACGGGCAGGGGCCAGCCCCAGCATTTT
TRBJ2-7 NA TRBD1 15 TRBV7-8 CASSLEDRVSYEQYF TGTGCCAGCAGCTTAGAGGACAGGGTATCCTACGAGCAGTACTTC
TRBJ1-2 NA TRBD1 14 TRBV5-6 CASSVLGQSYDYTF TGTGCCAGCAGCGTGCTGGGACAGAGCTATGACTACACCTTC
TRBJ1-5 few NA 12 TRBV19 CASNLGDQPQHF TGTGCCAGTAATTTGGGCGATCAGCCCCAGCATTTT
TRBJ2-1 few NA 14 TRBV7-9 CASSFWDRPNEQFF TGTGCCAGCAGCTTTTGGGACCGACCCAATGAGCAGTTCTTC
TRBJ1-5 NA NA 13 TRBV20-1 CSATLDTDQPQHF TGCAGTGCTACACTAGACACTGATCAGCCCCAGCATTTT
TRBJ1-1 many NA 14 TRBV29-1 CSVETGERGTEAFF TGCAGCGTGGAAACAGGAGAAAGAGGCACTGAAGCTTTCTTT
TRBJ2-4 NA TRBD1 14 TRBV19 CASSMGQGLNIRYF TGTGCCAGTAGTATGGGACAGGGCCTAAACATTCGGTACTTC
TRBJ1-1 few TRBD1 13 TRBV6-5 CASRPGTGTEAFF TGTGCCAGCAGACCTGGGACAGGCACTGAAGCTTTCTTT
TRBJ1-6 many NA 15 TRBV7-3 CASSLGQFQHSPLHF TGTGCCAGCAGCTTAGGACAGTTCCAACATTCACCCCTCCACTTT
TRBJ2-3 NA NA 13 TRBV11-2 CASSTTGLDTQYF TGTGCCAGCAGCACCACAGGGTTGGATACGCAGTATTTT
TRBJ2-4 NA TRBD1 13 TRBV3-1 CASSRGDRGIQYF TGTGCCAGCAGCCGCGGCGACAGGGGCATTCAGTACTTC
TRBJ2-3 NA NA 14 TRBV5-6 CASSSGHNTDTQYF TGTGCCAGCAGCTCGGGACATAACACAGATACGCAGTATTTT
TRBJ1-1 few NA 15 TRBV18 CASSPNPASNTEAFF TGTGCCAGCTCACCAAATCCTGCAAGTAACACTGAAGCTTTCTTT
TRBJ1-4 few NA 15 TRBV7-2 CASSQFRASNEKLFF TGTGCCAGCAGTCAATTCCGGGCCTCTAATGAAAAACTGTTTTTT
TRBJ1-3 NA NA 15 TRBV4-3 CASSRDPSRGNTIYF TGCGCCAGCAGCCGGGACCCCAGCCGGGGAAACACCATATATTTT
TRBJ2-2 NA NA 16 TRBV19 CASSMVTGPSTGELFF TGTGCCAGTAGTATGGTGACGGGACCGAGCACCGGGGAGCTGTTTTTT
TRBJ1-1 few NA 14 TRBV3-1 CASSQRGVFPEAFF TGTGCCAGCAGCCAAAGGGGCGTGTTCCCTGAAGCTTTCTTT
TRBJ2-3 few NA 13 TRBV20-1 CSAALTGTDTQYF TGCAGTGCTGCCCTTACAGGCACAGATACGCAGTATTTT
TRBJ2-1 few TRBD1 16 TRBV5-1 CASSDRDRDPYNEQFF TGCGCCAGCAGCGACCGGGACAGGGACCCCTACAATGAGCAGTTCTTC
TRBJ2-1 few NA 17 TRBV12-3/TRBV12-4 CASSLADYYQSRDEQFF TGTGCCAGCAGTTTAGCGGATTACTACCAATCTAGGGATGAGCAGTTCTTC
TRBJ2-1 NA NA 14 TRBV6-2/TRBV6-3 CASSGSLAYNEQFF TGTGCCAGCAGTGGCTCCCTAGCGTACAATGAGCAGTTCTTC
TRBJ2-2 NA NA 11 TRBV29-1 CIASRSGELFF TGCATCGCCTCTAGGTCCGGGGAGCTGTTTTTT
TRBJ2-3 NA TRBD2 16 TRBV20-1 CSAELTSGPSTDTQYF TGCAGTGCGGAACTGACTAGCGGCCCCAGCACAGATACGCAGTATTTT
TRBJ2-7 many TRBD1 14 TRBV11-2 CASSFGQGLYEQYF TGTGCCAGCAGCTTCGGACAGGGGTTGTACGAGCAGTACTTC
TRBJ1-4 NA NA 15 TRBV2 CASQRGVLMGEKLFF TGTGCCAGTCAAAGGGGGGTTTTGATGGGTGAAAAACTGTTTTTT
TRBJ1-1 NA NA 16 TRBV4-3 CASSPLNQGLGTEAFF TGCGCCAGCAGCCCTTTAAATCAGGGGTTGGGGACTGAAGCTTTCTTT
TRBJ1-2 NA NA 13 TRBV7-9 CASSYRGSYGYTF TGTGCCAGCAGTTACCGGGGGTCCTATGGCTACACCTTC
TRBJ2-1 NA NA 12 TRBV29-1 CSVGVVGAEQFF TGCAGCGTTGGCGTCGTGGGTGCTGAGCAGTTCTTC
TRBJ2-1 few NA 13 TRBV27 CASSFPGDSEQFF TGTGCCAGCAGTTTCCCGGGGGACTCCGAGCAGTTCTTC
TRBJ1-2 few NA 12 TRBV28 CASGGWGCGYTF TGTGCCAGCGGAGGGTGGGGATGTGGCTACACCTTC
TRBJ1-2 few TRBD1 14 TRBV19 CASSRQGRDYGYTF TGTGCCAGTAGTAGACAGGGTAGGGACTATGGCTACACCTTC
TRBJ1-2 few NA 13 TRBV29-1 CSVRTHGNYGYTF TGCAGCGTCCGGACCCACGGGAACTATGGCTACACCTTC
TRBJ1-1 few NA 11 TRBV23-1 CASKLDTEAFF TGCGCCAGCAAGTTGGACACTGAAGCTTTCTTT
TRBJ2-1 NA NA 15 TRBV9 CASSVDGYRDNEQFF TGTGCCAGCAGCGTAGATGGGTATAGGGACAATGAGCAGTTCTTC
TRBJ2-3 many NA 13 TRBV6-4 CASSGGSTDTQYF TGTGCCAGCAGTGGCGGGAGCACAGATACGCAGTATTTT
TRBJ2-3 few NA 15 TRBV25-1 CASSEGGGPTDTQYF TGTGCCAGCAGTGAGGGAGGAGGGCCCACAGATACGCAGTATTTT
TRBJ2-7 many NA 13 TRBV20-1 CSAAGAGEYEQYF TGCAGTGCTGCAGGGGCGGGGGAATACGAGCAGTACTTC
TRBJ2-1 few TRBD2 18 TRBV7-6 CASSLVLAGGRAYNEQFF TGTGCCAGCAGCTTAGTGTTAGCGGGGGGGCGAGCTTACAATGAGCAGTTCTTC
TRBJ2-1 NA TRBD2 13 TRBV29-1 CSVEDHREDEQFF TGCAGCGTTGAAGATCACCGGGAGGATGAGCAGTTCTTC